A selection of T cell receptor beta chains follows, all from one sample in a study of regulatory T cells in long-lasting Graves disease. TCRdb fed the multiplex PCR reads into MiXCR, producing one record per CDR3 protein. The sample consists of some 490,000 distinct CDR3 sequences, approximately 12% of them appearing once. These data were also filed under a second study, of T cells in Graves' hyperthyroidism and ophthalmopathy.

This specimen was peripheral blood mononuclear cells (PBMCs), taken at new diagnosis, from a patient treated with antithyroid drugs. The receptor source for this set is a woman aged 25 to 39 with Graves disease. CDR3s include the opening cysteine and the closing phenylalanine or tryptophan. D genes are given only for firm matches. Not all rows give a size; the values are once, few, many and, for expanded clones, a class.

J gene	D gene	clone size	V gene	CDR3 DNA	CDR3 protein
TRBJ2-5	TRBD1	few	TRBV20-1	TGCAGTGCTAGAGGTGTCGGGACAGGGTGGGAGGAGACCCAGTACTTC	CSARGVGTGWEETQYF
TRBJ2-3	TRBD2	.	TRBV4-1	TGCGCCAGCAGCCACGTAGGACTAGTTGCAGATACGCAGTATTTT	CASSHVGLVADTQYF
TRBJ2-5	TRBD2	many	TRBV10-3	TGTGCCACCCAGGCCCTAGCGGGATTCCAAGAGACCCAGTACTTC	CATQALAGFQETQYF
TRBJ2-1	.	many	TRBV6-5	TGTGCCAGCAGTTACTCGCGGGTCTACAATGAGCAGTTCTTC	CASSYSRVYNEQFF
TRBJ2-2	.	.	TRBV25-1	TGTGCCAGCAGTGAATTTCCCGAGACAGACCTGAGGGACACCGGGGAGCTGTTTTTT	CASSEFPETDLRDTGELFF
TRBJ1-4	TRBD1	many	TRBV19	TGTGCCAGTAGTGCCTTTTCCGGACAGGGTGGAGAAAAACTGTTTTTT	CASSAFSGQGGEKLFF
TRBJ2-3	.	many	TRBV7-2	TGTGCCAGCAGCTTAGCCGACTGGAATACGCAGTATTTT	CASSLADWNTQYF
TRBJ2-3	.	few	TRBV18	TGTGCCAGCTCACCGGGGGCCCGTGATACGCAGTATTTT	CASSPGARDTQYF
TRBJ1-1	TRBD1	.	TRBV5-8	TGTGCCAACAGCTGGTCAGGGGGCCTCACTGAAGCTTTCTTT	CANSWSGGLTEAFF
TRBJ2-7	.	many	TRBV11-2	TGTGCCAGCAGCTTCCGGCTAGGTGGGGCCTACGAGCAGTACTTC	CASSFRLGGAYEQYF
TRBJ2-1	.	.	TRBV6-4	TGTGCCAGCAGTGATAGGGGCCCCGCAGGGATGGATGAGCAGTTCTTC	CASSDRGPAGMDEQFF
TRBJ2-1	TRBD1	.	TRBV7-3	TGTGCCAGCAGCCTCGGGGACAGAAACAATGAGCAGTTCTTC	CASSLGDRNNEQFF
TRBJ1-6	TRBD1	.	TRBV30	TGTGCCTGGAGTGTCCGAGGACAGGGGGAGGGGTCACCCCTCCACTTT	CAWSVRGQGEGSPLHF
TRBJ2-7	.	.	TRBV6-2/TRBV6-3	TGTGCCAGCAGTTACGAGACAACCACGGGGTCCGAGCAGTACTTC	CASSYETTTGSEQYF
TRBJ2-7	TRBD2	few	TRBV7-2	TGTGCCAGCTCCCCCGGGACTAGCGGGAGGCCGTACTTC	CASSPGTSGRPYF
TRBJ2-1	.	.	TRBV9	TGTGCCAGCAGCGTAAGAACAGCCTACAATGAGCAGTTCTTC	CASSVRTAYNEQFF
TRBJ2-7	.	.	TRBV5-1	TGCGCCAGCAGCTCTGGCCTCCTGAGCTCCTACGAGCAGTACTTC	CASSSGLLSSYEQYF
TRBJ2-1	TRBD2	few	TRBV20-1	TGCAGTGCACTGACGGGACTAGGATCAGGGAAGCCCATTCTTAGCTCCTACAATGAGCAGTTCTTC	CSALTGLGSGKPILSSYNEQFF
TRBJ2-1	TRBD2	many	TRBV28	TGTGCCAGCAGTCCGCTAGCGGGTGGTACCTACAATGAGCAGTTCTTC	CASSPLAGGTYNEQFF
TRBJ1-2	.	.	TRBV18	TGTGCCAGCTCACCAGGTTTGGCCGAGGGCTACACCTTC	CASSPGLAEGYTF
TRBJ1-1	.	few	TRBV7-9	TGTGCCAGCAGCTTAGGAGGGGCAGGGTCTGAAGCTTTCTTT	CASSLGGAGSEAFF
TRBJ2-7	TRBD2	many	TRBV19	TGTGCCAGTAGCATAGCCCCCGGGACTAGCGGCCCCAGGGACGAGCAGTACTTC	CASSIAPGTSGPRDEQYF
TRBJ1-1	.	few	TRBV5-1	TGCGCCAGCAGCTTGGGTGACCTCTCCGGTGGCACTGAAGCTTTCTTT	CASSLGDLSGGTEAFF
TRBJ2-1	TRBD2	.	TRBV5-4	TGTGCCAGCAGCCGCGGGAGGGCAGACAATGAGCAGTTCTTC	CASSRGRADNEQFF
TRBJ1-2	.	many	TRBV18	TGTGCCAGCAAGGGACTAAACTATGGCTACACCTTC	CASKGLNYGYTF
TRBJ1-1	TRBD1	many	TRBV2	TGTGCCAGTCAAGGTACGCAGGGGGCCGACACTGAAGCTTTCTTT	CASQGTQGADTEAFF
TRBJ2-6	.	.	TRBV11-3	TGTGCCAGCAGCTTCCCCAGGGGCCTGCCTATCTCTGGGGCCAACGTCCTGACTTTC	CASSFPRGLPISGANVLTF